This is a list of T cell receptor beta chains from one sample in a study of cytomegalovirus exposure and HLA in healthy donors. Produced via immunoSEQ multiplex PCR; TCRdb's table is partial and in-frame only. This table holds roughly 160,000 clones, around 80% found once. Sequencing used PBMCs. Every receptor here comes from a woman in her thirties in good health and CMV-seropositive. Each CDR3 is given without its conserved first and last residue.

cdr3_aa,j_call,v_call
ASSDSSAGNQPQH,TRBJ1-5,TRBV6-4
ASSQEARRDYGYT,TRBJ1-2,TRBV4-3
TSSQDPDYPYNEQF,TRBJ2-1,TRBV1
ASSSRGGNEKLF,TRBJ1-4,TRBV7-9
ACDRDTFYNEQF,TRBJ2-1,TRBV2
ASREAGYEQY,TRBJ2-7,TRBV28
ASTRIGEETQY,TRBJ2-5,TRBV14
ASSPGGAGEKLF,TRBJ1-4,TRBV2
ASSVDPRGGTEAF,TRBJ1-1,TRBV9
ASSLQDQPQH,TRBJ1-5,TRBV13
ASSLWAGGSTDTQY,TRBJ2-3,TRBV5-4
ATSVTGGDQPQH,TRBJ1-5,TRBV15
SVGGRTDSPRNYGYT,TRBJ1-2,TRBV29-1
ASSVGVGTSTDTQY,TRBJ2-3,TRBV9
ASSQDVRGNQPQH,TRBJ1-5,TRBV4-1
ASSFIITGSYEQY,TRBJ2-7,TRBV13
ASSDQGSGEQF,TRBJ2-1,TRBV5-1
ASSVGTDMNTEAF,TRBJ1-1,TRBV9
ASSYMTSGLDYEQY,TRBJ2-7,TRBV18
ASSPVGAGEKLF,TRBJ1-4,TRBV7-9
ASSLGLAGGTDTQY,TRBJ2-3,TRBV13
ASSQAGTGEETQY,TRBJ2-5,TRBV4-3
ASSSGDSPLH,TRBJ1-6,TRBV27
ASSVDRGDHGELF,TRBJ2-2,TRBV9
ASSADRRSYEQY,TRBJ2-7,TRBV6-1
ASSEGPPSNQPQH,TRBJ1-5,TRBV2
ASSPPLGQLSSYEQY,TRBJ2-7,TRBV18
AWSAPGKMSYEQY,TRBJ2-7,TRBV30
ASSQSGKTDFNQPQH,TRBJ1-5,TRBV23-1
ASSPYWGQGLH,TRBJ1-4,TRBV5-6
ASSPPTSGGETQY,TRBJ2-5,TRBV18
ASSLREQSNQPQH,TRBJ1-5,TRBV18
ASSPGLSFEQY,TRBJ2-7,TRBV5-4
ASSGSTGLYGYT,TRBJ1-2,TRBV27
ASSRGGYFGEQY,TRBJ2-7,TRBV6-5
ASSLPGTEGNQPQH,TRBJ1-5,TRBV28
ASSPRGRNTGELF,TRBJ2-2,TRBV9
ASSYSRTGGDTEAF,TRBJ1-1,TRBV6-6
ASSLDGEPTDTQY,TRBJ2-3,TRBV7-9
SVRTATYEQY,TRBJ2-7,TRBV29-1
ASSLIVRTYEQY,TRBJ2-7,TRBV28
ATSREPQGLAKNIQY,TRBJ2-4,TRBV15
ASSISGPYEQY,TRBJ2-7,TRBV7-2
AWSVKGGNTQY,TRBJ2-3,TRBV30
ASSSPRSGGLDTQY,TRBJ2-3,TRBV7-9
ASSLLTGGRTLTGELF,TRBJ2-2,TRBV7-6
ASSQYIKSLGLINYGYT,TRBJ1-2,TRBV4-1
ASSAYRERWGAQPQH,TRBJ1-5,TRBV7-8
ASSLFSPAGEYYEQY,TRBJ2-7,TRBV27
ATFTGSENEKLF,TRBJ1-4,TRBV28
ASSFKGHEAF,TRBJ1-1,TRBV11-3
ASSLGFIGGRGTFLNYGYT,TRBJ1-2,TRBV7-8
SSGANVLT,TRBJ2-6,TRBV20-1
ASSPASGAPYNEQF,TRBJ2-1,TRBV5-1
ASSVGPNGNQPQH,TRBJ1-5,TRBV9
ASSEGRRNTIY,TRBJ1-3,TRBV6-1
ASGEDYGYT,TRBJ1-2,TRBV10-3
ASSLQILNTEAF,TRBJ1-1,TRBV11-2